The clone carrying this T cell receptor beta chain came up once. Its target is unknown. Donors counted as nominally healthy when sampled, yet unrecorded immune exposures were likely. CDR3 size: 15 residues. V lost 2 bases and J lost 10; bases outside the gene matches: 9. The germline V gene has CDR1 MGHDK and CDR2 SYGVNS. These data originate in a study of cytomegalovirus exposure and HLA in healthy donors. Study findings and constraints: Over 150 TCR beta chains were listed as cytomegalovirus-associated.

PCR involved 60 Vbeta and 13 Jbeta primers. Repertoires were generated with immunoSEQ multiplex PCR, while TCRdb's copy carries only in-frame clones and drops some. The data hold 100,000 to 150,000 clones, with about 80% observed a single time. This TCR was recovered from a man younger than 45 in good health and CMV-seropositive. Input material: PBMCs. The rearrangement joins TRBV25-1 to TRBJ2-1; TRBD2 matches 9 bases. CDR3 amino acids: CASSEGIAGVEEQFF. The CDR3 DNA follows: TGTGCCAGCAGTGAAGGAATAGCGGGAGTGGAGGAGCAGTTCTTC.